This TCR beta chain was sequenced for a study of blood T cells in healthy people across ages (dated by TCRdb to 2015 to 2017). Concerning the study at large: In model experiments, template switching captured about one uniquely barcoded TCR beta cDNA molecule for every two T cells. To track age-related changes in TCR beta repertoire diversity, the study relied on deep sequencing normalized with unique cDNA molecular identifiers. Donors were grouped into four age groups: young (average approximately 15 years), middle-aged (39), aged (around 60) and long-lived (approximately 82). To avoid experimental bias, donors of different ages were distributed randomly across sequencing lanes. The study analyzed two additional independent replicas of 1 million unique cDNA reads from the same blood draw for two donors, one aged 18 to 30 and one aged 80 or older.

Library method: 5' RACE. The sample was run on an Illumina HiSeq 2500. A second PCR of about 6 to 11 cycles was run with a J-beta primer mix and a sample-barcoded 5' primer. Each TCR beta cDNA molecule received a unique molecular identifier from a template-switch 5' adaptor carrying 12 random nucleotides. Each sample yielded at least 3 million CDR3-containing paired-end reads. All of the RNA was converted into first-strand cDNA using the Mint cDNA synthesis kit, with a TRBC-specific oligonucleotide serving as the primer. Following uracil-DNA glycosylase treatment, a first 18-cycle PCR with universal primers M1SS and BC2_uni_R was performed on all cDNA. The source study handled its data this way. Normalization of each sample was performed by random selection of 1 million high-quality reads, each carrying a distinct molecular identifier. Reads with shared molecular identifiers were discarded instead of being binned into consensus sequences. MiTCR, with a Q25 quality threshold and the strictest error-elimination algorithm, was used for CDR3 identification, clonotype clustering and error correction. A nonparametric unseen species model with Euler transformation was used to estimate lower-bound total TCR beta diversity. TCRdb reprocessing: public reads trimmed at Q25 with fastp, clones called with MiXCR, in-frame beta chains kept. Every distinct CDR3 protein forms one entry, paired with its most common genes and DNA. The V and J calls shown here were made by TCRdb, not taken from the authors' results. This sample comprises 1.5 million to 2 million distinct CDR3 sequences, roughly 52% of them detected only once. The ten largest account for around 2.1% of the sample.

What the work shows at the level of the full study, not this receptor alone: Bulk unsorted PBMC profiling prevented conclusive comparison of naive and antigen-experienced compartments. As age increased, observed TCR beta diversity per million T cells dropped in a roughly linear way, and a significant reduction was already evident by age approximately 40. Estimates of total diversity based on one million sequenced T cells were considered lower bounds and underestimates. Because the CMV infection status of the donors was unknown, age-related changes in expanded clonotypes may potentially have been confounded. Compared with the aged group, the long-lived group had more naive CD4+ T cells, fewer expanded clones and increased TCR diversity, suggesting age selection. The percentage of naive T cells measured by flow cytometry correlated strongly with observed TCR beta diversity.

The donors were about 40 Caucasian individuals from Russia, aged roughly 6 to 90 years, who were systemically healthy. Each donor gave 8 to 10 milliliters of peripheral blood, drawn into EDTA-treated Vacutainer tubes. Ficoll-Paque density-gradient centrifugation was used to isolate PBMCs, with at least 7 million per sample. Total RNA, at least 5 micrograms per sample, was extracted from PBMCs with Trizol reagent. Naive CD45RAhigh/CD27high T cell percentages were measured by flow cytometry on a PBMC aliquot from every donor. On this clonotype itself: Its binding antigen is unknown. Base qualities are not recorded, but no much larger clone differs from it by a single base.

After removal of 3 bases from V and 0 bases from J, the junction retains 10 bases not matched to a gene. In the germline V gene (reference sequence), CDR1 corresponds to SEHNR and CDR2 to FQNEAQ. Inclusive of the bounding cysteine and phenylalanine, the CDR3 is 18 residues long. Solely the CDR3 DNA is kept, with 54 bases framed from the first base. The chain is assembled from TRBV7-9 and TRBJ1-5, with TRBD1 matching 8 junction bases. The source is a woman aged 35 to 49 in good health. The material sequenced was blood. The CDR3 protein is CASSFGTGRLDSNQPQHF. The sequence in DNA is TGTGCCAGCAGCTTTGGGACAGGACGACTAGATAGCAATCAGCCCCAGCATTTT.